This T cell receptor beta chain is drawn from a study of technical replicates of blood from a handful of donors. The method was immunoSEQ multiplex PCR; TCRdb's version includes in-frame clones alone and lacks a portion of them. The sample carries about 94,000 clones, roughly 95% recorded once. This receptor was identified in a human donor in good health. The sample consisted of T cells isolated from PBMCs.

CDR3 nucleotide sequence: TGTGCCAGCAGCCCCGGGACAGGAGTTAACTATGGCTACACCTTC. Its translation: CASSPGTGVNYGYTF. The chain couples TRBV13 to TRBJ1-2, with 8 bases aligning to TRBD1. CDR3 length equals 15 residues. Losses at the gene ends were 5 bases for V and 1 base for J; bases not matched to a gene: 6. CDR1 is PRHDT and CDR2 is FYEKMQ in the germline V gene (reference sequence).